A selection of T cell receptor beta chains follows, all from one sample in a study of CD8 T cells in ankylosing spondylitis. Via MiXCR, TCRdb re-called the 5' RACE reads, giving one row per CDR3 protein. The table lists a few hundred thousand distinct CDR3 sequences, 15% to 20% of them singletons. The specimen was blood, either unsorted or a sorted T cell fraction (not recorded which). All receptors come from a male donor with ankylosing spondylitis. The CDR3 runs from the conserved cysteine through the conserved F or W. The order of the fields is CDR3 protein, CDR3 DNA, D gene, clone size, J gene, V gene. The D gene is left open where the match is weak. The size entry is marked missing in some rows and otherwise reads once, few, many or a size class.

CDR3aa: CASSDQLSTGELFF
CDR3nt: TGTGCCAGCAGTGATCAGTTGAGCACCGGGGAGCTGTTTTTT
d_gene: .
abundance: .
j_gene: TRBJ2-2
v_gene: TRBV2

CDR3aa: CASSFQGGNTEAFF
CDR3nt: TGCGCCAGCAGCTTTCAGGGCGGGAACACTGAAGCTTTCTTT
d_gene: .
abundance: few
j_gene: TRBJ1-1
v_gene: TRBV5-1

CDR3aa: CASSQGSAGVYEQYF
CDR3nt: TGTGCCAGCAGCCAAGGGTCCGCGGGGGTGTACGAGCAGTACTTC
d_gene: TRBD2
abundance: few
j_gene: TRBJ2-7
v_gene: TRBV4-2

CDR3aa: CASSLEMGMNTEAFF
CDR3nt: TGCGCCAGCAGCTTGGAGATGGGAATGAACACTGAAGCTTTCTTT
d_gene: .
abundance: .
j_gene: TRBJ1-1
v_gene: TRBV5-1

CDR3aa: CSAYNQGAAEAFF
CDR3nt: TGCAGTGCTTATAATCAGGGGGCGGCTGAAGCTTTCTTT
d_gene: TRBD1
abundance: .
j_gene: TRBJ1-1
v_gene: TRBV20-1

CDR3aa: CASSFKNSGGRNNEQFF
CDR3nt: TGTGCCAGCAGCTTCAAGAATAGCGGGGGCCGAAACAATGAGCAGTTCTTC
d_gene: TRBD2
abundance: few
j_gene: TRBJ2-1
v_gene: TRBV5-4

CDR3aa: CASSWVGNTEAFF
CDR3nt: TGTGCCAGCAGCTGGGTGGGGAACACTGAAGCTTTCTTT
d_gene: .
abundance: .
j_gene: TRBJ1-1
v_gene: TRBV7-9

CDR3aa: CASSQDRSGSGGDTQYF
CDR3nt: TGCGCCAGCAGCCAAGATCGAAGCGGGTCAGGGGGGGATACGCAGTATTTT
d_gene: .
abundance: .
j_gene: TRBJ2-3
v_gene: TRBV4-3

CDR3aa: CSARDTLAGERGYTF
CDR3nt: TGCAGTGCTAGAGATACCCTTGCAGGGGAGCGTGGCTACACCTTC
d_gene: .
abundance: few
j_gene: TRBJ1-2
v_gene: TRBV20-1

CDR3aa: CASSQGTSGGRKDTQYF
CDR3nt: TGTGCCAGCAGCCAAGGGACCTCGGGGGGCCGAAAAGATACGCAGTATTTT
d_gene: .
abundance: .
j_gene: TRBJ2-3
v_gene: TRBV3-1

CDR3aa: CSVRTGTANTEAFF
CDR3nt: TGCAGCGTTCGCACCGGGACAGCGAACACTGAAGCTTTCTTT
d_gene: TRBD1
abundance: .
j_gene: TRBJ1-1
v_gene: TRBV29-1

CDR3aa: CASSDVRTARREAFF
CDR3nt: TGTGCCAGCAGTGACGTTCGGACGGCTAGACGGGAAGCTTTCTTT
d_gene: .
abundance: few
j_gene: TRBJ1-1
v_gene: TRBV6-1

CDR3aa: CATSRDRSAMDTQYF
CDR3nt: TGTGCCACCAGCAGAGATCGGTCAGCAATGGATACGCAGTATTTT
d_gene: .
abundance: .
j_gene: TRBJ2-3
v_gene: TRBV15

CDR3aa: CASTGGVAYEQYF
CDR3nt: TGTGCCAGCACCGGGGGGGTGGCCTACGAGCAGTACTTC
d_gene: TRBD2
abundance: .
j_gene: TRBJ2-7
v_gene: TRBV28

CDR3aa: CASGGLAGVKSTDTQYF
CDR3nt: TGCGCCAGCGGAGGACTAGCGGGAGTGAAGAGCACAGATACGCAGTATTTT
d_gene: TRBD2
abundance: few
j_gene: TRBJ2-3
v_gene: TRBV5-1

CDR3aa: CASSQAWDTEAFF
CDR3nt: TGTGCCAGCTCACAGGCGTGGGACACTGAAGCTTTCTTT
d_gene: .
abundance: many
j_gene: TRBJ1-1
v_gene: TRBV18

CDR3aa: CASSQGLGQGSNIQYF
CDR3nt: TGTGCCAGCAGCCAAGGGTTGGGACAGGGAAGCAACATTCAGTACTTC
d_gene: TRBD1
abundance: .
j_gene: TRBJ2-4
v_gene: TRBV3-1

CDR3aa: CASSESRGYTF
CDR3nt: TGTGCCAGCAGTGAATCCCGGGGCTACACCTTC
d_gene: .
abundance: .
j_gene: TRBJ1-2
v_gene: TRBV6-1

CDR3aa: CASSLRAGQNSYNEQFF
CDR3nt: TGTGCCAGCAGCTTGCGGGCAGGTCAAAACTCCTACAATGAGCAGTTCTTC
d_gene: .
abundance: few
j_gene: TRBJ2-1
v_gene: TRBV11-2

CDR3aa: CASSQVGTTVDNYGYTF
CDR3nt: TGCGCCAGCAGCCAAGTGGGAACGACAGTAGATAACTATGGCTACACCTTC
d_gene: .
abundance: .
j_gene: TRBJ1-2
v_gene: TRBV4-1

CDR3aa: CATSDLNQPQHF
CDR3nt: TGTGCCACCAGTGACCTCAATCAGCCCCAGCATTTT
d_gene: .
abundance: .
j_gene: TRBJ1-5
v_gene: TRBV24-1

CDR3aa: CSARNRDIWYQETQYF
CDR3nt: TGCAGTGCTAGAAACCGGGATATTTGGTACCAAGAGACCCAGTACTTC
d_gene: .
abundance: .
j_gene: TRBJ2-5
v_gene: TRBV20-1

CDR3aa: CASSQFAGGVYNEQFF
CDR3nt: TGTGCCAGCAGCCAATTTGCGGGGGGGGTTTACAATGAGCAGTTCTTC
d_gene: TRBD2
abundance: .
j_gene: TRBJ2-1
v_gene: TRBV3-1

CDR3aa: CSAPQGAGTDTQYF
CDR3nt: TGCAGTGCTCCGCAGGGGGCCGGCACAGATACGCAGTATTTT
d_gene: TRBD1
abundance: .
j_gene: TRBJ2-3
v_gene: TRBV20-1

CDR3aa: CASKGIGEAFF
CDR3nt: TGTGCCAGCAAAGGGATTGGTGAAGCTTTCTTT
d_gene: .
abundance: .
j_gene: TRBJ1-1
v_gene: TRBV3-1

CDR3aa: CASSSIDGSPYEQYF
CDR3nt: TGTGCCAGCAGTTCTATTGACGGATCCCCCTACGAGCAGTACTTC
d_gene: .
abundance: few
j_gene: TRBJ2-7
v_gene: TRBV28

CDR3aa: CASSQGFAGVGSPLHF
CDR3nt: TGCGCCAGCAGCCAAGGGTTCGCGGGGGTGGGTTCACCCCTCCACTTT
d_gene: .
abundance: few
j_gene: TRBJ1-6
v_gene: TRBV4-3

CDR3aa: CASSYSSPDRSSYNSPLHF
CDR3nt: TGTGCCAGCAGTTACTCGTCGCCGGACAGGAGCTCCTATAATTCACCCCTCCACTTT
d_gene: TRBD1
abundance: many
j_gene: TRBJ1-6
v_gene: TRBV6-5

CDR3aa: CASSVGPRPETQYF
CDR3nt: TGTGCCAGCAGCGTAGGTCCTAGACCCGAGACCCAGTACTTC
d_gene: .
abundance: few
j_gene: TRBJ2-5
v_gene: TRBV9

CDR3aa: CASSVAGGPETQYF
CDR3nt: TGTGCCAGCAGCGTAGCGGGGGGGCCAGAGACCCAGTACTTC
d_gene: TRBD2
abundance: .
j_gene: TRBJ2-5
v_gene: TRBV9

CDR3aa: CASIPGRSIGEQFF
CDR3nt: TGTGCCAGCATTCCGGGACGGAGTATCGGTGAGCAGTTCTTC
d_gene: .
abundance: .
j_gene: TRBJ2-1
v_gene: TRBV28

CDR3aa: CASRKVYGTSGTYEQYF
CDR3nt: TGTGCCAGCAGAAAGGTATACGGGACTAGCGGAACCTACGAGCAGTACTTC
d_gene: TRBD2
abundance: few
j_gene: TRBJ2-7
v_gene: TRBV6-1

CDR3aa: CASRTVERGEAFF
CDR3nt: TGTGCCAGCAGGACAGTTGAGAGGGGGGAAGCTTTCTTT
d_gene: .
abundance: .
j_gene: TRBJ1-1
v_gene: TRBV3-1

CDR3aa: CASSPAEGLGEQYF
CDR3nt: TGCGCCAGCAGCCCTGCGGAGGGGCTGGGGGAGCAGTACTTC
d_gene: .
abundance: .
j_gene: TRBJ2-7
v_gene: TRBV5-1

CDR3aa: CSAWDYGYTF
CDR3nt: TGCAGTGCTTGGGACTATGGCTACACCTTC
d_gene: .
abundance: .
j_gene: TRBJ1-2
v_gene: TRBV20-1

CDR3aa: CASMGGSQETQYF
CDR3nt: TGTGCCAGCATGGGGGGAAGTCAAGAGACCCAGTACTTC
d_gene: .
abundance: .
j_gene: TRBJ2-5
v_gene: TRBV2

CDR3aa: CASSPHDGGTSTDTQYF
CDR3nt: TGTGCCAGCAGCCCCCATGATGGGGGGACTAGCACAGATACGCAGTATTTT
d_gene: .
abundance: .
j_gene: TRBJ2-3
v_gene: TRBV7-3

CDR3aa: CASSLVQSSYEQYF
CDR3nt: TGTGCCAGCAGCTTAGTGCAGAGCTCCTACGAGCAGTACTTC
d_gene: .
abundance: few
j_gene: TRBJ2-7
v_gene: TRBV7-8

CDR3aa: CSARDNLNTEAFF
CDR3nt: TGCAGTGCTAGAGATAACCTAAACACTGAAGCTTTCTTT
d_gene: .
abundance: few
j_gene: TRBJ1-1
v_gene: TRBV20-1

CDR3aa: CASSAPTSGNYNEQFF
CDR3nt: TGTGCCAGCAGCGCCCCGACTAGCGGGAACTACAATGAGCAGTTCTTC
d_gene: TRBD2
abundance: .
j_gene: TRBJ2-1
v_gene: TRBV11-2

CDR3aa: CASSRLGNSGNTIYF
CDR3nt: TGTGCCAGCAGCCGTCTGGGGAACTCTGGAAACACCATATATTTT
d_gene: .
abundance: .
j_gene: TRBJ1-3
v_gene: TRBV5-5